What follows is one TCR beta chain and its context. Its antigen is as yet unknown. Trimming stripped 5 bases from V and 4 bases from J, with 17 bases between. The germline V gene encodes CDR1 SEHNR and CDR2 FQNEAQ (reference sequence). There are 15 residues in the CDR3. This entry belongs to a study of coeliac disease. Study overall: Disease groups: newly diagnosed active, refractory type I, gluten-free-diet controlled. High-resolution HLA typing was lacking; TRBV7-2 bias was queried instead. Regarding the study as a whole: Active celiac intraepithelial and lamina propria samples had lower TRB and TRG clonality than control samples. TRB repertoires were largely private, with most amino acid sequences found in only one sample.

Some clones are missing from TCRdb's copy, which holds only in-frame ones; the method was immunoSEQ multiplex PCR. Of 4,000 to 5,000 clones listed, 62% were seen once; the top ten hold 6% to 9.5%. The rearrangement joins TRBV7-9 to TRBJ1-1, with D possibly being TRBD1 (6 bases). Sequencing was done on a sample of intraepithelial lymphocytes from the gut. This receptor was obtained from a young woman with active celiac disease. The CDR3 protein is CASSPPTGSSTEAFF. In DNA form, the CDR3 reads TGTGCCAGCAGCCCCCCAACAGGGTCAAGCACTGAAGCTTTCTTT.